This T cell receptor (beta chain) emerged from a study of cytomegalovirus exposure and HLA in healthy donors. In regard to this clone: Antigen specificity is unknown.

Amplification used 60 Vbeta primers and 13 Jbeta primers. As processed by the authors: There were 70 million to 95 million unique TCR beta chains by a later count, and about 11 million of them were shared. Assay: immunoSEQ multiplex PCR; the TCRdb copy retains only in-frame clones and omits some. The V and J calls and clone size are taken from that table; D and trimming were inferred from the DNA. The table includes about 50,000 clones, around four fifths detected once. Study-level points and caveats: Serostatus for CMV was the only available immune exposure information. CMV antigen specificity was confirmed in vitro for a few CMV-associated chains.

The CDR3 has 13 residues. Germline V lookup: CDR1 LNHDA, CDR2 SQIVND (reference sequence). Trimming removed 6 bases at V and 5 bases at J, with 13 bases between. The donors gave bone marrow, and they were healthy. The sample comprised PBMCs. V usage is TRBV19 and J usage is TRBJ1-1; D gene uncertain. The sequence came from a man aged 25-40 years in good health and CMV-seronegative. This CDR3 reads CASSDRLETEAFF. The CDR3 nucleotides read TGTGCCAGTAGCGATCGACTCGAGACTGAAGCTTTCTTT.